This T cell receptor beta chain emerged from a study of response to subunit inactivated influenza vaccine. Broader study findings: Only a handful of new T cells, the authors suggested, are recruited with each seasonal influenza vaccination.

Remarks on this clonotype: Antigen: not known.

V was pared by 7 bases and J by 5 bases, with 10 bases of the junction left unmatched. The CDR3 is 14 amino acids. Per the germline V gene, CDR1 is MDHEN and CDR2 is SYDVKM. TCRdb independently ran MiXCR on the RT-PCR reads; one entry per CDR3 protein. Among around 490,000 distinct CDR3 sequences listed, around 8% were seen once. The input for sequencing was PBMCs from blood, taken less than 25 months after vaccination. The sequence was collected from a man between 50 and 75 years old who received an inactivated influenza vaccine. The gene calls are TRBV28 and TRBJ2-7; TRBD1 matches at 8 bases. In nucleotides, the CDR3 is TGTGCCAGCACCTACAGACAGGGGAATAACGAGCAGTACTTC. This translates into CASTYRQGNNEQYF.